A single sample is the source of the 20 T cell receptor beta chains below, sequenced in a study of cytomegalovirus exposure and HLA in healthy donors. Use of 60 Vbeta and 13 Jbeta primers characterized the PCR. TCRdb's table, derived via immunoSEQ multiplex PCR, lists solely in-frame clones and lacks some. The sample has 130,000 to 150,000 clones; about 76% are singletons. The source material was PBMCs. Receptors were obtained from a man aged 18-30 years in good health and CMV-seronegative.

V usage is TRBV5-6 and J usage is TRBJ2-7; D is perhaps TRBD1 (6 bases). The CDR3 contains 14 residues. The V gene lost 1 base and the J gene lost 5 bases, with 13 bases spanning the gap. Germline V lookup: CDR1 SGHDT, CDR2 YYEEEE. This chain's CDR3 is CASSLLNRVHEQYF. CDR3 bases: TGTGCCAGCAGCTTGTTAAACAGGGTCCACGAGCAGTACTTC. Supplemented by reference TRBV5-6 and TRBJ2-7, the full variable domain reads DAGVTQSPTHLIKTRGQQVTLRCSPKSGHDTVSWYQQALGQGPQFIFQYYEEEERQRGNFPDRFSGHQFPNYSSELNVNALLLGDSALYLCASSLLNRVHEQYFGPGTRLTVT.

CDR3: CASSESRGKNIQYF. The DNA for the CDR3 is TGCGCCAGCAGTGAGTCTCGGGGTAAAAACATTCAGTACTTC. The chain couples TRBV10-1 to TRBJ2-4; D may be TRBD2 (5 bases). Trimming took 0 bases from V and 4 from J, leaving 7 bases between them. The CDR3 consists of 14 residues. Germline assignment: CDR1 WNHNN and CDR2 SYGVQD (reference sequence).

The J gene is TRBJ1-6, the V gene TRBV30; 7 bases fit TRBD1. The ends lost 0 bases at V and 10 bases at J; junction bases unmatched: 9. In germline, CDR1 is GTSNPN, CDR2 SVGIG (reference sequence). The CDR3 has 15 amino acids. In DNA, the CDR3 is TGTGCCTGGAGTGTACGATCAAGACAGGGCTCACCCCTCCACTTT. Translating gives CAWSVRSRQGSPLHF.

The CDR3 is CAWSATTRPYNEQFF. CDR3 coding DNA: TGTGCCTGGAGTGCCACTACGAGGCCTTACAATGAGCAGTTCTTC. V usage is TRBV30 and J usage is TRBJ2-1; D is unresolved. Per the germline V gene, CDR1 is GTSNPN and CDR2 is SVGIG (reference sequence). V lost 1 base and J 4 bases, leaving 14 bases between the germline ends. The CDR3 is 15 amino acids.

V and J are TRBV5-1 and TRBJ2-3, with D maybe TRBD2 (6 bases). The V gene's germline CDR1 is SGHRS and CDR2 YFSETQ. This CDR3 spans 14 amino acids. The V end was cut by 1 base, the J end by 6 bases, with 12 bases between. CDR3 region: CASSLFSGPDTQYF. The DNA for the CDR3 is TGCGCCAGCAGCTTGTTCAGCGGGCCCGATACGCAGTATTTT.

The chain carries TRBV5-1 and TRBJ2-7; tentative D call: TRBD1 (5 bases). Germline V gene data show CDR1 as SGHRS and CDR2 as YFSETQ. The CDR3 consists of 15 residues. The V and J ends lost 5 bases and 4 bases respectively, with 19 bases between them. CDR3 sequence (DNA): TGCGCCAGCAGTCGTTCCCTGACAGAGCCTTACGAGCAGTACTTC. Residues: CASSRSLTEPYEQYF.

Points on this clone: Other DNA sequences within the sample encode an identical CDR3. The chain joins TRBV19 to TRBJ2-1; D remains ambiguous. The germline gives CDR1 LNHDA, CDR2 SQIVND (reference sequence). This CDR3 region has 13 residues. Between the trimmed V and J ends, which lost 1 base and 6 bases, there was a span of 7 bases. The CDR3 reads CASSIARGNEQFF. The CDR3, as DNA: TGTGCCAGTAGTATAGCCCGCGGCAATGAGCAGTTCTTC.

This clone has just one count. The chain is built from TRBV11-3 and TRBJ2-7; weak D call: TRBD2 (5 bases). The V gene lost 2 bases and the J gene lost 0 bases, with 8 bases spanning the gap. The CDR3 is 14 amino acids. Germline V CDR1 and CDR2: SGHNT, YENEEA. The chain's CDR3 is CASSLNDYSYEQYF. DNA of the CDR3: TGTGCCAGCAGCTTAAATGACTACTCCTACGAGCAGTACTTC.

This clone occurred once. This chain connects TRBV29-1 to TRBJ2-7; 8 bases fit TRBD2. The ends lost 6 bases at V and 7 bases at J; junction bases unmatched: 14. This CDR3 spans 14 amino acids. Germline lookup yields CDR1 SQVTM and CDR2 ANQGSEA. DNA for the CDR3: TGCAGCGTCGCGGGCGGGAGGTCCTCGTTAGAGCAGTACTTC. Its translation: CSVAGGRSSLEQYF.

CDR3: CASIRDNNQPQHF. CDR3 sequence (DNA): TGTGCCAGCATCAGGGACAACAATCAGCCCCAGCATTTT. The chain combines TRBV2 with TRBJ1-5, with a weak D call TRBD1 (6 bases). The germline V gene has CDR1 SNHLY and CDR2 FYNNEI. The CDR3 has 13 amino acids. Trimming cost V 7 bases and J 3 bases, with 10 bases left between them.

This chain links TRBV28 with TRBJ2-3, with 7 bases matching TRBD2. This CDR3 is 14 amino acids long. Germline CDR1 reads MDHEN; CDR2 reads SYDVKM. Trimming took 5 bases from V and 3 from J; bases not matched to a gene: 5. In DNA form, the CDR3 reads TGTGCCAGCAGTGTGGTAGCGGGTACAGATACGCAGTATTTT. Its translation is CASSVVAGTDTQYF. Together with reference TRBV28 and TRBJ2-3, the CDR3 gives the full variable domain: DVKVTQSSRYLVKRTGEKVFLECVQDMDHENMFWYRQDPGLGLRLIYFSYDVKMKEKGDIPEGYSVSREKKERFSLILESASTNQTSMYLCASSVVAGTDTQYFGPGTRLTVL.

The chain carries TRBV13 and TRBJ1-2; TRBD1 aligns across 10 bases. The CDR3 contains 17 residues. The trim removed 4 bases at V and 4 bases at J, leaving 12 bases unmatched. Germline-derived CDR1 and CDR2 are PRHDT and FYEKMQ (reference sequence). The CDR3 loop is CASSSGQGEGMGYGYTF. Written as DNA, the CDR3 is TGTGCCAGCAGCTCCGGACAGGGGGAGGGGATGGGCTATGGCTACACCTTC.

The rearrangement joins TRBV9 to TRBJ1-6; 10 nucleotides align to TRBD1. V trimming: 4 bases; J trimming: 7 bases; junction bases outside the gene matches: 8. The germline CDR1 and CDR2 sequences are SGDLS and YYNGEE. CDR3 length: 16 residues. CDR3 nucleotides: TGTGCCAGCAGCCTAGAAGGGACAGGGGCAAATTCACCCCTCCACTTT. Translated, it gives CASSLEGTGANSPLHF.

The V call is TRBV4-1, the J call TRBJ1-6; D may be TRBD1 (6 bases). V was pared by 2 bases and J by 6 bases, with 11 bases between. Germline V gene data show CDR1 as MGHRA and CDR2 as YSYEKL. The CDR3 is 15 amino acids. This CDR3 reads CASSQRDISNSPLHF. DNA for the CDR3: TGCGCCAGCAGCCAACGGGACATATCTAATTCACCCCTCCACTTT.

The V gene is TRBV6-5, the J gene TRBJ1-1; D remains unclear. V lost 2 bases and J lost 0, with 4 bases in between. Germline CDR1 MNHEY, CDR2 SVGAGI. CDR3 length: 13 residues. The CDR3 protein is CASSYSVNTEAFF. The CDR3 DNA is TGTGCCAGCAGTTACAGCGTGAACACTGAAGCTTTCTTT.

The V and J genes are TRBV11-2 and TRBJ2-7; 7 bases line up with TRBD1. The germline V gene has CDR1 SGHAT and CDR2 FQNNGV. This CDR3 has 14 residues. J was trimmed by 9 bases and V by 8 bases; bases with no gene match: 16. The CDR3 is CASVTGFGTDGQYF. Written as DNA, the CDR3 is TGTGCCAGCGTGACAGGGTTCGGGACGGACGGGCAGTACTTC.

CDR3 protein: CASSMDPRVGEQYF. CDR3 in DNA: TGTGCCAGTAGTATGGATCCCAGGGTTGGCGAGCAGTACTTC. The rearrangement joins TRBV19 to TRBJ2-7, with D possibly being TRBD1 (5 bases). The CDR3 contains 14 residues. Germline values: CDR1 LNHDA, CDR2 SQIVND (reference sequence). Trimming left V 3 bases short and J 6 bases short, with 15 bases between.

The chain joins TRBV21-1 to TRBJ2-7; TRBD2 is taken as the D call from the table, unchecked against the DNA. TRBV21-1 is an annotated pseudogene. CDR3 length equals 20 residues. The CDR3 region is CASSKGLQGRLAGVFYEQYF. CDR3 DNA: TGTGCCAGCAGCAAAGGGTTACAGGGGAGACTAGCGGGAGTCTTCTACGAGCAGTACTTC.

The DNA for the CDR3 is TGTGCCAGCTCACAAGGGCGGGATCAGCCCCAGCATTTT. It is translated as CASSQGRDQPQHF. The chain employs TRBV18 and TRBJ1-5; D remains unclear. Germline V CDR1 and CDR2: KGHSH, LQKENI. CDR3 length: 13 amino acids. V lost 4 bases, J lost 5 bases, and 9 bases lay in between.

This chain joins TRBV6-5 and TRBJ1-1, with 9 positions matching TRBD1. The CDR3 totals 14 residues. Germline loops: CDR1 MNHEY, CDR2 SVGAGI. Trimming took 4 bases from V and 8 from J; bases not matched to a gene: 8. CDR3 sequence: CASSLRTGASEAFF. The CDR3 nucleotides are TGTGCCAGCAGTTTAAGGACAGGGGCTAGCGAAGCTTTCTTT.